These T cell receptor beta chains were read from a single sample in a study of T cells after yellow fever vaccination. Using its own MiXCR run on the 5' RACE reads, TCRdb lists one record per CDR3 protein. The sample has approximately 160,000 distinct CDR3 sequences; roughly 6.4% are singletons. The sequenced sample was CD4+ T cells sorted from PBMCs, obtained on the day of the first yellow fever vaccination. The receptors shown here come from a man in his late teens or twenties who received the YFV17D yellow fever vaccine. The CDR3 runs from the conserved cysteine through the conserved F or W. A D gene is named only where the DNA matches it firmly. Size tells how often a clone was seen (once, few, many) or the class of an expanded clone, and some rows leave it out.

clone_size	d_call	v_call	j_call	cdr3_nt	cdr3_aa
few	TRBD1	TRBV12-3/TRBV12-4	TRBJ1-6	TGTGCCAGCAAGCTCACAGGGGCAAGCTCCTATAATTCACCCCTCCACTTT	CASKLTGASSYNSPLHF
many	-	TRBV20-1	TRBJ1-6	TGCAGTGCCCCGTTAGATGGGGCCCTCCACTTT	CSAPLDGALHF
few	TRBD1	TRBV5-1	TRBJ1-1	TGCGCCAGCAGCTTGTGGGCAGGGGGAATGAACACTGAAGCTTTCTTT	CASSLWAGGMNTEAFF
-	-	TRBV7-2	TRBJ2-5	TGTGCCAGCAGCTTAGTCGGCAGGGTGGCTGAGACCCAGTACTTC	CASSLVGRVAETQYF
-	-	TRBV18	TRBJ2-1	TGTGCCAGCTCACCACGGGGGGGGGCCTCCAATGAGCAGTTCTTC	CASSPRGGASNEQFF
-	-	TRBV5-1	TRBJ2-1	TGCGCCAGCGGAGAGGGCACCTCCTACAATGAGCAGTTCTTC	CASGEGTSYNEQFF
-	TRBD2	TRBV7-9	TRBJ2-1	TGTGCCAGCAGCTTAGAGGTAGCGGGGGGCGGTGAGCAGTTCTTC	CASSLEVAGGGEQFF
many	-	TRBV7-3	TRBJ2-2	TGTGCCAGCAGCAGTTACGGGGAGCTGTTTTTT	CASSSYGELFF
few	-	TRBV19	TRBJ1-2	TGTGCCAGTACCCCAACCCATGGGCCATCCTATGGCTACACCTTC	CASTPTHGPSYGYTF
many	-	TRBV20-1	TRBJ1-5	TGCAGTGCTATTCGACAGGTTAATCAGCCCCAGCATTTT	CSAIRQVNQPQHF
many	TRBD1	TRBV7-2	TRBJ1-1	TGTGCCAGCAGCCCCGGGACAGGGATTAGCGCTTTCTTT	CASSPGTGISAFF
many	TRBD2	TRBV28	TRBJ2-5	TGTGCCAGCAGAGAGACTAGCGAAGAGACCCAGTACTTC	CASRETSEETQYF
-	TRBD2	TRBV7-2	TRBJ2-6	TGTGCCAGCAGCTTTTCGCGGGGGGGCGCTGGGGCCAACGTCCTGACTTTC	CASSFSRGGAGANVLTF
-	-	TRBV25-1	TRBJ1-1	TGTGCCAGCCTAGGCTGGGGGGACACTGAAGCTTTCTTT	CASLGWGDTEAFF
many	-	TRBV7-9	TRBJ1-5	TGTGCCAGCAGCTTAGGGGCAGGGAATCAGCCCCAGCATTTT	CASSLGAGNQPQHF
few	-	TRBV5-4	TRBJ2-4	TGTGCCAGCAGCCATACCAGGAGGCACGAGGACATTCAGTACTTC	CASSHTRRHEDIQYF
many	-	TRBV20-1	TRBJ2-3	TGCAGTGCTATACGAGGCTCTAGCACAGATACGCAGTATTTT	CSAIRGSSTDTQYF
many	-	TRBV7-2	TRBJ2-3	TGTGCCAGCAGCTCGAGGGGAAGCACAGATACGCAGTATTTT	CASSSRGSTDTQYF
-	-	TRBV7-7	TRBJ2-5	TGTGCTAGCAGCTTAGGGCCGGGGCAGTCCTCCGAGACCCAGTACTTC	CASSLGPGQSSETQYF
-	-	TRBV20-1	TRBJ1-5	TGCAGTGCTAGTTCCGGACAGTACGAACAGCCCCAGCATTTT	CSASSGQYEQPQHF
many	-	TRBV25-1	TRBJ2-7	TGTGCCAGCAAAACCGCGGGCGAGCAGTACTTC	CASKTAGEQYF
-	TRBD2	TRBV4-1	TRBJ2-7	TGCGCCAGCAGCCAAGAACTAGCGGGGGGAAGCTCCTACGAGCAGTACTTC	CASSQELAGGSSYEQYF
few	-	TRBV5-1	TRBJ1-1	TGCGCCAGCAGCAACCGTCCCGGCGGAACACCTGAAGCTTTCTTT	CASSNRPGGTPEAFF
-	-	TRBV27	TRBJ2-7	TGTGCCAGCAGTTTAAATACCCGGACGTTTGAGCAGTACTTC	CASSLNTRTFEQYF
many	-	TRBV12-3/TRBV12-4	TRBJ2-5	TGTGCCAGCAGTTTAGCAGGCGCTGGGGAGACCCAGTACTTC	CASSLAGAGETQYF
many	-	TRBV5-1	TRBJ2-2	TGCGCCAGCAGCCGAGGATCGAACACCGGGGAGCTGTTTTTT	CASSRGSNTGELFF
once	-	TRBV9	TRBJ1-1	TGTGCCAGCAGCGTAGAGGGGGGGCAGCCGACTGAAGCTTTCTTT	CASSVEGGQPTEAFF